This entry lists 32 T cell receptor beta chains sequenced from one sample in a study of blood T cell repertoires in COVID-19 (dated by TCRdb to 2019 to 2021). Library generation was performed with the immunoSEQ multiplex PCR assay. Imported from immuneACCESS, the table was reduced by TCRdb to in-frame sequences with V and J called. These copies leave out some clones; in studies compared against another copy, an unresolved V gene accounts for under half, and the cause of the remainder is not known. Here the sample has over 250,000 clones; approximately 91% occur a single time. The top ten clones comprise around 2.2% of the sample. The sequenced material came from peripheral blood. The receptors derive from a woman aged 30 to 39 with COVID-19, enrolled during active disease.

The chain employs TRBV19 and TRBJ2-7; weak D call: TRBD1 (5 bases). V was shortened by 6 bases and J by 0 bases, with 9 bases between the two germline ends. The CDR3 contains 13 residues. Germline loops: CDR1 LNHDA, CDR2 SQIVND (reference sequence). Here the CDR3 reads CASRPTDSYEQYF. The CDR3 DNA reads as TGTGCCAGTAGGCCGACAGACTCCTACGAGCAGTACTTC.

V and J are TRBV7-9 and TRBJ2-7; a weak D match, TRBD1 (6 bases). V lost 2 bases, J lost 5 bases, and 10 bases lay in between. The CDR3 extends over 13 amino acids. Germline V CDR1 and CDR2: SEHNR, FQNEAQ (reference sequence). In nucleotides, the CDR3 is TGTGCCAGCAGCTTATGGACAGCAGACGAGCAGTACTTC. Translated: CASSLWTADEQYF.

The chain combines TRBV4-1 with TRBJ2-7, with TRBD2 matching 7 bases. J lost 0 bases, V lost 1 base, and 9 bases had no gene match. The CDR3 is 17 residues long. Germline V gives CDR1 MGHRA, CDR2 YSYEKL. The CDR3 sequence: CASSQGRTSASSYEQYF. The CDR3 DNA is TGCGCCAGCAGCCAAGGTCGTACTAGCGCAAGCTCCTACGAGCAGTACTTC.

The sample holds one count of this clone. The chain carries TRBV5-1 and TRBJ1-5, with D unresolved. The CDR3 covers 15 residues. The germline CDR1 and CDR2 sequences are SGHRS and YFSETQ. V was shortened by 4 bases and J by 1 base, with 12 bases between the two germline ends. The CDR3 bases are TGCGCCAGCAGCCGGACTGGGGAGAGCAATCAGCCCCAGCATTTT. Amino acid sequence: CASSRTGESNQPQHF.

The chain couples TRBV6-5 to TRBJ1-1, with TRBD1 matching over 11 bases. This CDR3 contains 15 residues. The germline V gene has CDR1 MNHEY and CDR2 SVGAGI. V trimming: 8 bases; J trimming: 10 bases; junction bases outside the gene matches: 15. The CDR3, as DNA: TGTGCCAGCTTATCGTTCGGACAGGGGGCGCCTAGAGCTTTCTTT. Translation: CASLSFGQGAPRAFF.

CDR3 amino acids: CASSLEIGGTGGPYEQYF. The CDR3 DNA is TGTGCCAGCAGCTTAGAAATTGGCGGGACAGGGGGCCCCTACGAGCAGTACTTC. The chain uses TRBV7-9 and TRBJ2-7; TRBD1 agrees at 12 bases. Germline CDR1 SEHNR, CDR2 FQNEAQ (reference sequence). Unmatched junction bases numbered 9, after V lost 1 base and J lost 2 bases. The CDR3 contains 18 residues.

The V and J genes are TRBV3-1 (or the pseudogene TRBV3-2) and TRBJ1-2; unclear D gene. The V end lost 1 base, the J end lost 0 bases, and 9 bases lay between the germline ends. There are 15 residues in the CDR3. In germline, CDR1 is LGHDT, CDR2 YNNKEL (reference sequence). The CDR3 here is CASSQALSSNYGYTF. CDR3 sequence (DNA): TGTGCCAGCAGCCAAGCGTTGAGTTCTAACTATGGCTACACCTTC.

V usage is TRBV19 and J usage is TRBJ1-6; 7 bases map to TRBD1. V was pared by 6 bases and J by 7 bases, with 15 bases of the junction left unmatched. The length of the CDR3 is 17 residues. CDR1 is LNHDA and CDR2 is SQIVND in the germline V gene (reference sequence). The CDR3 loop is CASRSSNRGTQNSPLHF. CDR3 nucleotide sequence: TGTGCCAGTAGATCCTCCAACAGGGGCACTCAAAATTCACCCCTCCACTTT.

This sequence joins TRBV18 and TRBJ2-7, with TRBD2 matching 9 bases. CDR1 and CDR2 from the germline V gene are KGHSH and LQKENI. This CDR3 contains 15 residues. V lost 2 bases, J lost 5 bases, and 7 bases stayed unmatched. The CDR3 DNA follows: TGTGCCAGCTCACCAGGGACTAGCTCTGGAAACGAGCAGTACTTC. Protein product: CASSPGTSSGNEQYF.

The chain combines TRBV24-1 with TRBJ2-1, with 9 bases fitting TRBD2. Germline V CDR1 and CDR2: KGHDR, SFDVKD. The CDR3 is made up of 17 amino acids. With 4 bases clipped from V and 0 bases from J, the junction kept 6 bases outside the gene matches. In DNA form, the CDR3 reads TGTGCCACCAGTGACCCGACTAGCGGAGGCTCCTACAATGAGCAGTTCTTC. Residues: CATSDPTSGGSYNEQFF.

The rearrangement links TRBV4-1 to TRBJ1-2; no definite D call. V lost 5 bases to trimming and J lost 1 base, with 14 bases between them. The V gene's germline CDR1 is MGHRA and CDR2 YSYEKL. The CDR3 has 15 amino acids. CDR3 region: CASSFGSGNNYGYTF. CDR3 sequence (DNA): TGCGCCAGCAGCTTTGGTTCAGGAAATAACTATGGCTACACCTTC.

This clone was detected only a few times. This rearrangement joins TRBV19 to TRBJ2-1, with 8 bases that match TRBD1. This CDR3 has 20 residues. With V trimmed by 5 bases and J by 0 bases, 18 bases remained unmatched. The germline gives CDR1 LNHDA, CDR2 SQIVND (reference sequence). CDR3 residues: CASSADRARERASSYNEQFF. CDR3 in DNA: TGTGCCAGTAGTGCGGACAGGGCAAGGGAGCGGGCTAGCTCCTACAATGAGCAGTTCTTC. The full variable domain, rest sourced from reference TRBV19 and TRBJ2-1, is DGGITQSPKYLFRKEGQNVTLSCEQNLNHDAMYWYRQDPGQGLRLIYYSQIVNDFQKGDIAEGYSVSREKKESFPLTVTSAQKNPTAFYLCASSADRARERASSYNEQFFGPGTRLTVL.

The chain links TRBV2 to TRBJ2-1, with D maybe TRBD2 (6 bases). This CDR3 comprises 16 residues. With 10 bases removed from V and 0 bases from J, the gap between germline ends came to 19 bases. Germline V gene sequence: CDR1 SNHLY, CDR2 FYNNEI. The CDR3 sequence: CAILPPGVSSYNEQFF. The CDR3 DNA is TGTGCCATCCTGCCTCCGGGGGTGAGCTCCTACAATGAGCAGTTCTTC. Variable domain in full (rest from reference TRBV2 and TRBJ2-1): EPEVTQTPSHQVTQMGQEVILRCVPISNHLYFYWYRQILGQKVEFLVSFYNNEISEKSEIFDDQFSVERPDGSNFTLKIRSTKLEDSAMYFCAILPPGVSSYNEQFFGPGTRLTVL.

V is TRBV6-1 and J is TRBJ1-5; perhaps TRBD1 as D (6 bases). The CDR3 spans 22 residues. Germline V gives CDR1 MNHNS, CDR2 SASEGT. Trimming removed 2 bases at V and 7 bases at J, with 36 bases between. The CDR3 DNA follows: TGTGCCAGCAGTGAATTACCAGGGCTATCTTCTTGGGGGCGGAAAGGTGAACAGCCCCAGCATTTT. It is translated as CASSELPGLSSWGRKGEQPQHF.

V is TRBV11-2 and J is TRBJ2-7; a possible D gene is TRBD1 (5 bases). The length of the CDR3 is 17 residues. Germline CDR1 reads SGHAT; CDR2 reads FQNNGV. V lost 1 base to trimming and J lost 0 bases, with 16 bases between them. Written as DNA, the CDR3 is TGTGCCAGCAGCTTAGGATGGTGGGGCCCCAACTCCTACGAGCAGTACTTC. Amino acids: CASSLGWWGPNSYEQYF.

Notes on this clone: The same CDR3 can be traced to other DNA sequences in this sample. V usage is TRBV16 and J usage is TRBJ1-5; D gene unclear. Germline CDR1 is KGHSY and CDR2 is FQNENV. The CDR3 is made up of 14 amino acids. Deletions cut 0 bases from V and 4 bases from J, with 7 bases between. DNA of the CDR3: TGTGCCAGCAGCCAATCGCCCGGGAATCAGCCCCAGCATTTT. This translates into CASSQSPGNQPQHF.

The chain recombines TRBV9 with TRBJ2-3; weak D call: TRBD2 (6 bases). Germline loops: CDR1 SGDLS, CDR2 YYNGEE. V was clipped by 2 bases and J by 0 bases, with 13 bases between them. CDR3 length equals 16 residues. CDR3 nucleotide sequence: TGTGCCAGCAGCGTCGGGACCGGGACTAGCACAGATACGCAGTATTTT. This codes for CASSVGTGTSTDTQYF.

This chain connects TRBV7-2 to TRBJ2-5; 7 bases are a match to TRBD1. CDR3 length: 15 residues. V was pared by 4 bases and J by 1 base, with 6 bases of the junction left unmatched. Germline CDR1 and CDR2: SGHTA and FQGNSA. As DNA, the CDR3 is TGTGCCAGCAGCTCTCACAGGGGACCCCAAGAGACCCAGTACTTC. Translated: CASSSHRGPQETQYF.

The chain is built from TRBV10-2 and TRBJ2-5; possibly TRBD2 for D (5 bases). Germline lookup yields CDR1 WSHSY and CDR2 SAAADI. The CDR3 spans 13 residues. V dropped 4 bases and J dropped 5 bases, with 11 bases sitting between them. DNA of the CDR3: TGCGCCAGCAGTGGGGAGTCCGGGGAGACCCAGTACTTC. Translation gives CASSGESGETQYF.

With respect to this clone: Other DNA sequences in this sample translate to the same CDR3. This rearrangement joins TRBV13 to TRBJ2-7; TRBD2 aligns across 11 bases. CDR3 size: 15 residues. Germline V gene lookup returns CDR1 PRHDT and CDR2 FYEKMQ (reference sequence). With V trimmed by 3 bases and J by 0 bases, 1 base remained unmatched. The CDR3 loop is CASSFGTSGSYEQYF. Here the CDR3 DNA reads TGTGCCAGCAGCTTTGGGACTAGCGGCTCCTACGAGCAGTACTTC.

This chain uses TRBV19 with TRBJ1-5; D is unclear. The V gene's germline CDR1 is LNHDA and CDR2 SQIVND (reference sequence). This CDR3 is built from 14 residues. V was pared by 5 bases and J by 5 bases, with 13 bases between. DNA of the CDR3: TGTGCCAGTAGTTTAGCAGAGGCCTATCAGCCCCAGCATTTT. Translated: CASSLAEAYQPQHF.

V usage is TRBV10-1 and J usage is TRBJ2-2; perhaps TRBD1 as D (5 bases). The CDR3 is made up of 14 amino acids. Deletions cut 10 bases from V and 8 bases from J, with 20 bases between. Germline CDR1 and CDR2: WNHNN and SYGVQD (reference sequence). The CDR3 DNA reads TGCGCCACCACCGACAGACCCGCAGGGGGGGAGCTGTTTTTT. This gives the protein CATTDRPAGGELFF.

The chain joins TRBV7-9 to TRBJ2-3; 9 bases match TRBD2. Per the germline V gene, CDR1 is SEHNR and CDR2 is FQNEAQ (reference sequence). Unmatched junction bases numbered 3, after V lost 4 bases and J lost 1 base. This CDR3 spans 15 amino acids. The CDR3 DNA reads as TGTGCCAGCAGCTCAAGGACTAGCGGCACAGATACGCAGTATTTT. As protein: CASSSRTSGTDTQYF.

This clone has just a few counts. CDR3 bases: TGTGCCAGCAGCCAAGATGGGACTAGCGATTGGCAGTACTTC. Residues: CASSQDGTSDWQYF. This chain joins TRBV4-2 and TRBJ2-7; TRBD2 aligns across 10 bases. V was clipped by 0 bases and J by 9 bases; unmatched bases: 5. Looked up from germline, CDR1 is LGHNA and CDR2 is YNFKEQ. The CDR3 sequence is 14 residues long.

This sequence joins TRBV3-1 (or the pseudogene TRBV3-2) and TRBJ1-5, with 7 nucleotides matching TRBD1. The V gene's germline CDR1 is LGHDT and CDR2 YNNKEL (reference sequence). Trimming cost V 5 bases and J 7 bases; bases outside gene matches: 2. The CDR3 sequence is 12 residues long. This CDR3 is CASSFRGQPQHF. CDR3 DNA: TGTGCCAGCAGCTTCAGGGGGCAGCCCCAGCATTTT.

This clone has just one count. The gene calls are TRBV6-5 and TRBJ2-1; 12 bases line up with TRBD2. J gave up 3 bases and V 3 bases, and 3 bases lay outside the gene matches. The germline CDR1 and CDR2 sequences are MNHEY and SVGAGI. The CDR3 spans 16 residues. CDR3 DNA: TGTGCCAGCAGTTATTCTAGCGGGAGGGGCTACAATGAGCAGTTCTTC. This gives the protein CASSYSSGRGYNEQFF.

This clone was counted only a few times. The rearrangement joins TRBV5-4 to TRBJ2-1, with TRBD2 matching 10 bases. This CDR3 spans 16 amino acids. V lost 4 bases, J lost 4 bases, and 8 bases stayed unmatched. From germline, CDR1 is SGHNT and CDR2 YYREEE (reference sequence). The CDR3: CASSGPRTSGYNEQFF. The CDR3 DNA is TGTGCCAGCAGCGGGCCCCGGACTAGCGGTTACAATGAGCAGTTCTTC.

This clone was detected once. The chain joins TRBV5-1 to TRBJ2-3; 14 bases agree with TRBD2. Germline V gene sequence: CDR1 SGHRS, CDR2 YFSETQ. The CDR3 is 16 residues long. Germline trimming cut 3 bases from V and 3 bases from J; bases unmatched to any gene: 3. CDR3 in DNA: TGCGCCAGCAGCTCCGGGACTAGCGGGAGTACAGATACGCAGTATTTT. Protein: CASSSGTSGSTDTQYF. Combining the CDR3 with reference TRBV5-1 and TRBJ2-3 gives the whole variable domain KAGVTQTPRYLIKTRGQQVTLSCSPISGHRSVSWYQQTPGQGLQFLFEYFSETQRNKGNFPGRFSGRQFSNSRSEMNVSTLELGDSALYLCASSSGTSGSTDTQYFGPGTRLTVL.

The chain combines TRBV2 with TRBJ1-5; a possible D gene is TRBD1 (5 bases). The CDR3 length is 15 residues. Germline loops: CDR1 SNHLY, CDR2 FYNNEI. Deletions cut 7 bases from V and 3 bases from J, with 16 bases between. In DNA form, the CDR3 reads TGTGCCAGCAAGGTCAGGGAGGGAAACAATCAGCCCCAGCATTTT. Translated, it gives CASKVREGNNQPQHF.

V is TRBV10-1 and J is TRBJ1-1, with D possibly matching TRBD1 (5 bases). Germline-derived CDR1 and CDR2 are WNHNN and SYGVQD (reference sequence). V was clipped by 3 bases and J by 10 bases, with 18 bases between them. CDR3 size: 14 residues. The CDR3 DNA reads TGCGCCAGCAGTGACGGGGGGTTAGGTAGGGGAGCTTTCTTT. It encodes CASSDGGLGRGAFF.

This clone was detected only once. The chain employs TRBV14 and TRBJ2-7, with 7 bases matching TRBD1. Germline lookup yields CDR1 SGHDN and CDR2 FVKESK. The CDR3 is 12 residues long. V shed 2 bases, J shed 10 bases, and the junction held 5 bases outside the gene matches. Written as DNA, the CDR3 is TGTGCCAGCAGCCAACCTCACAGGGGTCAGTACTTC. Translated, it gives CASSQPHRGQYF. Variable domain in full (rest from reference TRBV14 and TRBJ2-7): EAGVTQFPSHSVIEKGQTVTLRCDPISGHDNLYWYRRVMGKEIKFLLHFVKESKQDESGMPNNRFLAERTGGTYSTLKVQPAELEDSGVYFCASSQPHRGQYFGPGTRLTVT.

The V call is TRBV27, the J call TRBJ2-7; the match to TRBD2 covers 9 bases. V lost 3 bases and J lost 7; bases outside the gene matches: 10. CDR3 size: 15 residues. Looked up from germline, CDR1 is MNHEY and CDR2 is SMNVEV (reference sequence). CDR3 sequence (DNA): TGTGCCAGCAGTTTTAGCGGGAGAGGTGGGGGGGAGCAGTACTTC. Amino acids: CASSFSGRGGGEQYF.